Described below is a single T cell receptor (beta chain) sequence and its context. What it binds is unknown. The CDR3 carries no conserved terminal phenylalanine or tryptophan, so it likely arises from a read error. CDR3 size: 16 residues. J was trimmed by 3 bases and V by 5 bases; bases with no gene match: 11. Germline V lookup: CDR1 SEHNR, CDR2 FQNEAQ (reference sequence). Once obtained from cultured CD4+ T cells, the DNA was sequenced using the Oncomine TCR Beta short-read assay. Genomic DNA extraction was carried out from cultured CD4+ T cells. Each CDR3 protein gets one entry after TCRdb re-called the PCR reads with MiXCR. The sample records 20,000 or so distinct CDR3 sequences, about 50% being singletons. The sample's treatment: roughly 10-day PBMC culture with coronavirus spike peptide pools or control peptides (ViraFEST assay). The sample is drawn from a study of vaccination and CD4 T cells after COVID-19. Whole-study context: Stimuli were overlapping spike peptide pools of SARS-CoV-2 and three common cold coronaviruses (HCoV-NL63, HCoV-OC43, HCoV-229E).

The source is a human donor with COVID-19. This chain links TRBV7-9 with TRBJ2-7, with 9 bases that match TRBD1. The specimen sequenced was cultured CD4+ T cells from blood. The CDR3 loop is CASSHFGGTGLYEQYS. The CDR3, as DNA: TGTGCCAGCAGCCACTTTGGGGGGACAGGGCTCTACGAGCAGTACTCC.